This T cell receptor beta chain derives from a study of OX40 agonist ivuxolimab in advanced cancers. Study observations and caveats: Blood T cells, both CD4+ and CD8+, expanded clonally by week 6 at 0.1 to 3.0 mg/kg. The authors did not determine the antigen specificity of the expanded peripheral T cells.

This CDR3 contains 15 residues. Germline values: CDR1 MNHEY, CDR2 SVGAGI. The J segment lost 0 bases and the V segment lost 6 bases, leaving 6 bases of the junction unmatched. To note about this clone: Its antigen is as yet unknown.

TCRdb's table, derived via immunoSEQ multiplex PCR, lists solely in-frame clones and lacks some. The sample has about 48,000 clones, 75% to 85% seen once. The sequence was collected from an adult with an advanced solid tumor such as melanoma, head and neck, liver or kidney cancer. The source was CD4+ or CD8+ T cells sorted from blood, collected in a trial of the OX40 agonist ivuxolimab. The chain is built from TRBV6-5 and TRBJ1-2, with TRBD1 matching over 8 bases. The CDR3 DNA reads as TGTGCCAGCAGCCGGTCGGGACAGGCTAACTATGGCTACACCTTC. It specifies CASSRSGQANYGYTF.